The following is a T cell receptor (beta chain) sequence with its context. The record originates from a study of blood T cell repertoires in COVID-19. The wider study: Acute-phase and convalescent COVID-19 samples originated in the United States, Italy and Spain. The analysed material was cDNA or gDNA that came from T cells, B-cell-depleted T cells, or PBMCs.

In the original analysis: Amplification of reference gene primers provided the estimated nucleated cell counts. Sequenced by immunoSEQ multiplex PCR; TCRdb stores in-frame clones only, minus some. V, J and clone size were drawn from that table, and D and trimming were deduced from the DNA. Of 65,000 to 75,000 clones listed, nearly 80% are singletons. V shed 4 bases and J shed 9 bases, with 23 bases lying between them. The CDR3 covers 16 residues. Germline V gene data show CDR1 as SGHRS and CDR2 as YFSETQ. The chain recombines TRBV5-1 with TRBJ2-1; TRBD2 is a possible D gene (6 bases). This TCR came from a human donor in a cohort sampled during active COVID-19. Material for sequencing was peripheral blood. CDR3 DNA sequence: TGCGCCAGCAGCCGGAGGCCTAGCGACCGGTATGGTGAGCAGTTCTTC. It encodes CASSRRPSDRYGEQFF.